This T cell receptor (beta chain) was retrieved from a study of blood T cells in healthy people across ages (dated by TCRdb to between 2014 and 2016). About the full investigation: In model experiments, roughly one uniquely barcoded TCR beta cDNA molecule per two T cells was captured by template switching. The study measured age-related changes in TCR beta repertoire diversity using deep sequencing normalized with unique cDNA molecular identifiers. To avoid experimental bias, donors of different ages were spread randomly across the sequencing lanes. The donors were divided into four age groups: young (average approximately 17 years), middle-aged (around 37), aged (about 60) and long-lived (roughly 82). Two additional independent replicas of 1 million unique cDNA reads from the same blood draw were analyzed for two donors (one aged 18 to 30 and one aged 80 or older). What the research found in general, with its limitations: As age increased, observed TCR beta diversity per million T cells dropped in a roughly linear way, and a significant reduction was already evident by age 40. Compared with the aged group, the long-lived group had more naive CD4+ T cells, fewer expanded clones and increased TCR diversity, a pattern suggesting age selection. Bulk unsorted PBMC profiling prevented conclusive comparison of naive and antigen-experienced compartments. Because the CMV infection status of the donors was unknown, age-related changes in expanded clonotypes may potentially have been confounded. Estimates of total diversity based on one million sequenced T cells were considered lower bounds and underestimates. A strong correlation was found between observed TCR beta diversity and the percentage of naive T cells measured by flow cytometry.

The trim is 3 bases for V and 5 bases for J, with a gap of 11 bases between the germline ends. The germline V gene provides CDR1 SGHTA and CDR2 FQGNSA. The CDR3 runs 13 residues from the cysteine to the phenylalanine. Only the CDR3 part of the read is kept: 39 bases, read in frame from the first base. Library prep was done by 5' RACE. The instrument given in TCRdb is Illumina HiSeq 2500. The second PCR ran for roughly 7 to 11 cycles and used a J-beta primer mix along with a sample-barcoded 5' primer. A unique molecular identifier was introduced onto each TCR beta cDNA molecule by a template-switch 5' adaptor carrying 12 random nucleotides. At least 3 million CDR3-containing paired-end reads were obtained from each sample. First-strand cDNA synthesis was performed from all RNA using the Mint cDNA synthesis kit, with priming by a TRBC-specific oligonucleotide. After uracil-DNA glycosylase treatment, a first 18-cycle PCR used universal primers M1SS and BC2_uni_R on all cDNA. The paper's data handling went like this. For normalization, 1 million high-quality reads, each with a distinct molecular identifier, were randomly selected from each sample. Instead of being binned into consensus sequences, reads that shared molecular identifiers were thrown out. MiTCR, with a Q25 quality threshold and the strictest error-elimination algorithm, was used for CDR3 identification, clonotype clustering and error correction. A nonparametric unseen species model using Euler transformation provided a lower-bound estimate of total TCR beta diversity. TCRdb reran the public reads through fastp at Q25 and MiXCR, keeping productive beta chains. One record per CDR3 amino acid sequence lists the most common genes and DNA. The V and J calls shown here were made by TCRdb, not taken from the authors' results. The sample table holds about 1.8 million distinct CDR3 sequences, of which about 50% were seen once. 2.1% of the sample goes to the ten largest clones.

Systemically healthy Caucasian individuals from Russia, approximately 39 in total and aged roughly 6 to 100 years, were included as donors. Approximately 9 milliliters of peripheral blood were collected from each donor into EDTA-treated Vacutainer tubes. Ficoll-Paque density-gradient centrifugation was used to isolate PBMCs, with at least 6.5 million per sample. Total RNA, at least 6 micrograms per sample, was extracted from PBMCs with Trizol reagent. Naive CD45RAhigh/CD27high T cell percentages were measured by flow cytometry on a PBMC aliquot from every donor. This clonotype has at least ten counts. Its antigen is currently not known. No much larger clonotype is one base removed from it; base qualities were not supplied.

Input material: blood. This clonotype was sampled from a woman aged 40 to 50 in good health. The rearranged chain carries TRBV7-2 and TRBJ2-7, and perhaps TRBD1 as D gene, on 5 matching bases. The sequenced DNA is TGTGCCAGCAGCTTTAGGGGCCCCGACGAGCAGTACTTC. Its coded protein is CASSFRGPDEQYF.